One sample yielded the 8 T cell receptor beta chains listed below, sequenced in a study of siplizumab effects on memory and regulatory T cells. Assay used: immunoSEQ multiplex PCR; TCRdb lists only in-frame clones, some missing. Of about 72,000 clones detected, roughly 89% appear once; the ten largest clones hold approximately 30%. The specimen was CD8+ T cells sorted from blood. All receptors come from a human donor in good health.

This rearrangement joins TRBV7-6 to TRBJ1-2; 8 nucleotides line up with TRBD1. CDR1 is SGHVS and CDR2 is FNYEAQ in the germline V gene. V shed 5 bases, J shed 8 bases, and the junction held 10 bases outside the gene matches. CDR3 length equals 14 residues. This CDR3 is CASSPPRGQWGYTF. DNA of the CDR3: TGTGCCAGCAGCCCCCCCAGGGGGCAGTGGGGCTACACCTTC.

The chain has TRBV5-1 and TRBJ2-3; 10 bases line up with TRBD1. CDR1 and CDR2 from the germline V gene are SGHRS and YFSETQ. The CDR3 runs to 19 residues. The junction had 15 bases not matched to a gene; V was cut back by 0 bases and J by 5 bases. The CDR3 spells CASSLVGMGTGVSQDTQYF. DNA for the CDR3: TGCGCCAGCAGCTTGGTGGGGATGGGGACAGGGGTGTCACAAGATACGCAGTATTTT.

The rearrangement links TRBV11-2 to TRBJ2-3; D not resolved. The CDR3 is 16 residues long. CDR1 is SGHAT and CDR2 is FQNNGV in the germline V gene. V was clipped by 5 bases and J by 4 bases, with 19 bases between them. CDR3 protein: CASSGSFVGSADTQYF. The CDR3 region has the DNA TGTGCCAGCAGCGGCAGCTTCGTTGGATCCGCAGATACGCAGTATTTT.

The chain links TRBV19 to TRBJ2-7; 11 bases agree with TRBD2. V was clipped by 5 bases and J by 5 bases; unmatched bases: 5. In germline, CDR1 is LNHDA, CDR2 SQIVND (reference sequence). This CDR3 has 14 amino acids. This CDR3 is CASSASGGLDEQYF. The CDR3 DNA is TGTGCCAGTAGTGCTAGCGGGGGGTTGGACGAGCAGTACTTC.

The chain is built from TRBV25-1 and TRBJ1-1; D is uncertain. Germline V gives CDR1 MGHDK, CDR2 SYGVNS. The ends were cut back, 7 bases at V and 0 bases at J, with 3 bases in the middle. The CDR3 length is 11 residues. This chain's CDR3 is CASTLNTEAFF. The CDR3 DNA reads TGTGCCAGCACCCTGAACACTGAAGCTTTCTTT.

The rearrangement joins TRBV30 to TRBJ2-3; D remains ambiguous. The V gene lost 5 bases and the J gene lost 6 bases, with 21 bases spanning the gap. CDR3 size: 15 residues. Per germline, CDR1 GTSNPN and CDR2 SVGIG (reference sequence). The CDR3 reads CAWHSFQTISDTQYF. The CDR3 region has the DNA TGTGCCTGGCACTCCTTCCAGACAATTTCCGATACGCAGTATTTT.

The chain has TRBV4-2 and TRBJ2-5; D remains ambiguous. The DNA matches TRBJ2-7 better at its end, which makes the J call doubtful. The CDR3 is 14 residues long. From germline, CDR1 is LGHNA and CDR2 YNFKEQ. The CDR3 DNA sequence: TGTGCCAGCAGCCAAGGCGGCAGACTTTACGAGCAGTACTTC. Its protein product is CASSQGGRLYEQYF.

This clone has a handful of counts. The chain recombines TRBV9 with TRBJ1-6; TRBD1 aligns across 9 bases. CDR3 length: 15 residues. CDR1 and CDR2 (germline): SGDLS, YYNGEE. V lost 0 bases, J lost 7 bases, and 2 bases stayed unmatched. CDR3 in amino acids: CASSVGQGGNSPLHF. The CDR3 DNA reads as TGTGCCAGCAGCGTAGGACAGGGGGGAAATTCACCCCTCCACTTT.